This T cell receptor beta chain was found in a study of blood T cell repertoires in COVID-19. For the study at large: T cells, B-cell-depleted T cells, or PBMCs supplied cDNA or gDNA.

CDR3 size: 14 residues. Trimming pared 3 bases from V and 1 base from J, leaving 10 bases between. The germline V gene has CDR1 MNHEY and CDR2 SMNVEV (reference sequence). Generated by immunoSEQ multiplex PCR, the TCRdb table keeps only in-frame clones and is missing some. The sample holds a few hundred thousand clones; 84% are singletons and the top ten take 13%. The chain carries TRBV27 and TRBJ2-7; no clear D. The sequenced sample consisted of peripheral blood. This receptor was identified in a human donor in a cohort sampled during active COVID-19. The DNA of the CDR3 is TGTGCCAGCAGTTTGACGGCACTATCCTACGAGCAGTACTTC. Translating it yields CASSLTALSYEQYF.